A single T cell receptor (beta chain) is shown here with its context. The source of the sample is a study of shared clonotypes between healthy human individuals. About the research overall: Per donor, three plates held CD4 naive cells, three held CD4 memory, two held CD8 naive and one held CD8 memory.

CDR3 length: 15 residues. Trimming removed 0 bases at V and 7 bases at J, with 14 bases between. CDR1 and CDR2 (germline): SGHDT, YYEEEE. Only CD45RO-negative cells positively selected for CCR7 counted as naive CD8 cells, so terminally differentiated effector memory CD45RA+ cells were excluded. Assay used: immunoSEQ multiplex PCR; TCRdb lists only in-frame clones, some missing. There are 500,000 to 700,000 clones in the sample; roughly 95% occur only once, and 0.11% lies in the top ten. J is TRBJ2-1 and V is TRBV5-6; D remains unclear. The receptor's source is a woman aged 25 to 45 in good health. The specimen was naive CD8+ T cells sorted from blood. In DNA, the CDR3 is TGTGCCAGCAGCTTGGTATCGGACCCTTCAAATGAGCAGTTCTTC. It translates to CASSLVSDPSNEQFF. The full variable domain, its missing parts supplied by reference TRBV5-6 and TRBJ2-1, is DAGVTQSPTHLIKTRGQQVTLRCSPKSGHDTVSWYQQALGQGPQFIFQYYEEEERQRGNFPDRFSGHQFPNYSSELNVNALLLGDSALYLCASSLVSDPSNEQFFGPGTRLTVL.